The T cell receptor beta chain under discussion was sequenced for a study of blood T cell repertoires in COVID-19 (TCRdb year 2020). For the wider study: Samples covering the acute and convalescent phases of COVID-19 were provided by collaborators in the United States, Italy and Spain. The material from the prospective study consisted of cDNA or gDNA derived from T cells, B-cell-depleted T cells, or PBMCs. Deeply sampled blood TCRbeta repertoires from subjects exposed to, actively infected with, or recovered from COVID-19 were included in the dataset. The repertoires were released in a freely available public database intended as a resource for research on the immune response to SARS-CoV-2. Samples came from the ongoing ImmuneRACE study (first 160 participants) plus 1,254 subjects from 6 global collaborators. Nearly every sample came with metadata listing a de-identified subject ID, COVID-19 status, age in years and sex. HLA class I and class II types, where available, came from metadata supplied by the sample provider rather than from assay-based typing.

The collaborating institutions used their own protocols to collect whole blood in K2EDTA tubes. For TCRbeta analysis, collaborators shipped samples in one of three forms: frozen whole blood, isolated PBMCs, or DNA extracted from either of those sample types. The CDR3 starts with the cysteine, ends with the phenylalanine, and has 14 residues. The only DNA kept is the CDR3, 42 bases in frame from the first base. From a lookup of the germline V gene, CDR1 and CDR2 are SGHRS and YFSETQ. A remark on this clone: The clone's antigen remains unknown. Germline and junction disagree at one end, which may indicate a read error.

TCRbeta CDR3 regions were amplified from genomic DNA by means of the immunoSEQ Assay, a bias-controlled multiplex PCR. On the study's bioinformatics: The number of nucleated cells in each sample was estimated by amplification of reference gene primers within the assay. Sequence reads were collapsed and filtered to measure the absolute abundance of every unique TCRbeta CDR3 rearrangement. Productive Simpson clonality was computed per sample as the square root of Simpson's diversity index over productive rearrangements. The source is immuneACCESS, and TCRdb retained only in-frame sequences with V and J called. Part of the clones is not carried over; for the studies checked, unresolved V genes explain less than half of this, and the remainder is unexplained. The V and J calls and clone size are taken from that table; D and trimming were inferred from the DNA. Counted in this sample were roughly 70,000 clones; about 73% of them appeared once. The ten biggest clones cover over 20% of the sample.

The study at large found these results: The quantity of clinical and demographic metadata differed by source and by participant and was supplied without curation.

The sequence came from a man in his sixties with acute or convalescent COVID-19. The V gene is TRBV5-1 and the J gene is TRBJ2-7, with 7 bases matching TRBD1. Sequencing was performed on peripheral blood. CDR3 sequence: CASSPGTVSFEQYF. The DNA is as follows: TGCGCCAGCAGCCCAGGGACAGTATCCTTCGAGCAGTACTTC.